Listed below are T cell receptor beta chains from one sample, sequenced in a study of multiple sclerosis patients with progressive multifocal leukoencephalopathy. TCRdb's table, derived via immunoSEQ multiplex PCR, lists solely in-frame clones and lacks some. The sample holds approximately 30,000 clones; approximately 90% are singletons and the top ten take about 6.1%. Here the sequenced sample was PBMCs, taken from a patient treated with natalizumab. The receptors derive from a middle-aged woman with progressive multifocal leukoencephalopathy. CDR3s include the opening cysteine and the closing phenylalanine or tryptophan. The order of the fields is D gene, J gene, V gene, clone size, CDR3 protein, CDR3 DNA. The D gene is left open where the match is weak. For some rows the clone size is stated as once, few or many, or as a class when expanded; others skip it.

>-|TRBJ2-1|TRBV9|-
CASSVARNNEQFF
TGTGCCAGCAGCGTAGCCAGGAACAATGAGCAGTTCTTC
>-|TRBJ2-5|TRBV5-1|-
CASSLLGGPETQYF
TGCGCCAGCAGCTTGCTGGGGGGGCCTGAGACCCAGTACTTC
>-|TRBJ1-5|TRBV18|-
CASSPNGGSNQPQHF
TGTGCCAGCTCACCCAACGGGGGAAGCAATCAGCCCCAGCATTTT
>-|TRBJ1-2|TRBV5-8|-
CASDKPHPRKIYGYTF
TGTGCCAGCGACAAACCTCATCCACGAAAGATCTATGGCTACACCTTC
>-|TRBJ1-1|TRBV5-1|-
CASSLGTTGPSDEAFF
TGCGCCAGCAGCTTGGGTACTACAGGGCCTTCAGATGAAGCTTTCTTT
>TRBD1|TRBJ1-1|TRBV2|-
CASQGQMTTEAFF
TGTGCCAGTCAGGGACAGATGACCACTGAAGCTTTCTTT
>-|TRBJ2-7|TRBV2|few
CASTAFHEQYF
TGTGCCAGCACCGCCTTCCACGAGCAGTACTTC
>-|TRBJ2-6|TRBV19|-
CASSIESSGANVLTF
TGTGCCAGTAGTATTGAGTCCTCCGGGGCCAACGTCCTGACTTTC
>TRBD2|TRBJ2-5|TRBV29-1|-
CSVEFAGGGETQYF
TGCAGCGTTGAATTCGCGGGGGGCGGGGAGACCCAGTACTTC
>-|TRBJ2-2|TRBV13|-
CASSPTAPGYTGELFF
TGTGCCAGCAGCCCAACAGCGCCCGGGTACACCGGGGAGCTGTTTTTT
>-|TRBJ2-1|TRBV7-2|-
CASSPSPSSYNEQFF
TGTGCCAGCAGCCCGTCGCCATCCTCCTACAATGAGCAGTTCTTC
>-|TRBJ1-5|TRBV6-5|few
CASSRGGFGQPQHF
TGTGCCAGCAGCCGGGGGGGGTTCGGTCAGCCCCAGCATTTT
>-|TRBJ2-7|TRBV5-6|few
CASSLVGGGTYEQYF
TGTGCCAGCAGCTTGGTAGGTGGCGGAACCTACGAGCAGTACTTC
>TRBD2|TRBJ2-7|TRBV7-6|-
CASSLNPAGVASYEQYF
TGTGCCAGCAGCTTAAACCCGGCGGGGGTTGCCTCCTACGAGCAGTACTTC
>-|TRBJ2-5|TRBV7-9|-
CASSLLEETQYF
TGTGCCAGCAGCTTATTAGAGGAGACCCAGTACTTC
>-|TRBJ2-2|TRBV6-5|-
CASSYSGSGELFF
TGTGCCAGCAGTTACTCGGGGAGCGGGGAGCTGTTTTTT
>-|TRBJ2-7|TRBV7-9|few
CASSPSYEQYF
TGTGCCAGCAGTCCATCCTACGAGCAGTACTTC
>-|TRBJ1-4|TRBV7-6|few
CASSWGEKLFF
TGTGCCAGCAGCTGGGGGGAAAAACTGTTTTTT
>-|TRBJ1-2|TRBV6-4|once
CASSDSKVARVWPGYTF
TGTGCCAGCAGTGACTCGAAGGTTGCCAGGGTATGGCCCGGCTACACCTTC
>-|TRBJ2-3|TRBV27|-
CASSLARRTDTQYF
TGTGCCAGCAGTTTGGCCCGACGCACAGATACGCAGTATTTT
>-|TRBJ1-5|TRBV7-2|-
CASSLEGWDAPQHF
TGTGCCAGCAGCTTAGAGGGGTGGGATGCGCCCCAGCATTTT
>-|TRBJ2-2|TRBV7-2|-
CASSSAYRTGELFF
TGTGCCAGCAGCTCGGCCTACAGAACCGGGGAGCTGTTTTTT
>-|TRBJ1-1|TRBV30|-
CAWRKGLNTEAFF
TGTGCCTGGAGGAAGGGATTGAACACTGAAGCTTTCTTT
>TRBD2|TRBJ2-7|TRBV2|-
CAARRGLDYSYGQYF
TGTGCCGCAAGGAGAGGACTAGACTATTCCTACGGGCAGTACTTC
>-|TRBJ2-5|TRBV4-3|-
CASSQDRRGQQETQYF
TGCGCCAGCAGCCAAGATCGGCGGGGGCAACAAGAGACCCAGTACTTC
>-|TRBJ1-2|TRBV30|-
CAWSFLARGYTF
TGTGCCTGGAGTTTTCTAGCCCGGGGCTACACCTTC
>-|TRBJ1-6|TRBV4-1|-
CASSQDEISPLHF
TGCGCCAGCAGCCAAGATGAGATTTCACCCCTCCACTTT
>-|TRBJ1-1|TRBV7-2|-
CASSPRPGGTEAFF
TGTGCCAGCAGCCCCCGCCCGGGGGGCACTGAAGCTTTCTTT
>-|TRBJ2-7|TRBV7-8|-
CASSLEDRFNLLEQYF
TGTGCCAGCAGCTTAGAAGACAGGTTCAACCTACTCGAGCAGTACTTC